This TCR beta chain was sequenced during a study of cytomegalovirus exposure and HLA in healthy donors. Whole-study findings and limits: Reports indicated that the classifier achieved high specificity and sensitivity in diagnosing cytomegalovirus status.

The PCR was carried out with 60 Vbeta primers and 13 Jbeta primers. Some clones are missing from TCRdb's copy, which holds only in-frame ones; the method was immunoSEQ multiplex PCR. The sample lists roughly 98,000 clones; about four fifths were seen once. Regarding this clone: Its target is not known.

This CDR3 is built from 11 residues. V was shortened by 6 bases and J by 7 bases, with 7 bases between the two germline ends. In germline, CDR1 is MGHDK, CDR2 SYGVNS. The chain uses TRBV25-1 and TRBJ2-1, with D hard to call. Sequencing was done on a sample of PBMCs. This clonotype was obtained from a man between 18 and 29 years old in good health and CMV-seropositive. CDR3 in amino acids: CASSPGNEQFF. In DNA, the CDR3 is TGTGCCAGCAGCCCCGGGAATGAGCAGTTCTTC.